These T cell receptor beta chains were read from a single sample in a study of CD8+ T cells in alopecia areata. Using immunoSEQ multiplex PCR, the repertoire was profiled, and TCRdb retains in-frame clones only, with some absent. The table shows roughly 210,000 clones, with about 40% occurring only once. The sample here was CD4+ T cells sorted from blood, taken at approximately week 36, from a patient treated with tofacitinib. These receptors all come from a human donor with alopecia areata. Each CDR3 is given with its conserved first and last residue. The D gene is left open where the match is weak. Size is omitted from some rows. Given values are once, few, many or a class for expanded clones.

V gene: TRBV9
clone size: few
D gene: -
J gene: TRBJ2-2
CDR3 DNA: TGTGCCAGCAGCGTAGGCCCGACTGCGAACACCGGGGAGCTGTTTTTT
CDR3 protein: CASSVGPTANTGELFF

V gene: TRBV7-9
clone size: -
D gene: TRBD1
J gene: TRBJ2-7
CDR3 DNA: TGTGCCAGCAGCTTATCAGGGGGTGAGCAGTACTTC
CDR3 protein: CASSLSGGEQYF

V gene: TRBV13
clone size: -
D gene: TRBD2
J gene: TRBJ2-2
CDR3 DNA: TGTGCCAGCACCCCCATCGGGAGGGGCGCCGGGGAGCTGTTTTTT
CDR3 protein: CASTPIGRGAGELFF

V gene: TRBV20-1
clone size: -
D gene: -
J gene: TRBJ2-7
CDR3 DNA: TGCAGTGCTCCCTCCTCCTACGAGCAGTACTTC
CDR3 protein: CSAPSSYEQYF

V gene: TRBV30
clone size: -
D gene: -
J gene: TRBJ2-3
CDR3 DNA: TGTGCCTGTTCTCTAGCCGCTGGAGATACGCAGTATTTT
CDR3 protein: CACSLAAGDTQYF

V gene: TRBV7-6
clone size: -
D gene: -
J gene: TRBJ2-7
CDR3 DNA: TGTGCCAGCAGCCCTAACCGACAGGACGAGCAGTACTTC
CDR3 protein: CASSPNRQDEQYF

V gene: TRBV30
clone size: -
D gene: -
J gene: TRBJ2-2
CDR3 DNA: TGTGCCTGGAGTGTACTAGCTACCGGGGAGCTGTTTTTT
CDR3 protein: CAWSVLATGELFF

V gene: TRBV21-1
clone size: -
D gene: -
J gene: TRBJ2-3
CDR3 DNA: TGTGCCAGCAGCAAACCCCCCCGTTCGAGCGGGAGGGCCCCTAGCACAGATACGCAGTATTTT
CDR3 protein: CASSKPPRSSGRAPSTDTQYF

V gene: TRBV29-1
clone size: -
D gene: -
J gene: TRBJ2-3
CDR3 DNA: TGCAGCGTTTTTTGGGGGAATTCGCAGTATTTT
CDR3 protein: CSVFWGNSQYF

V gene: TRBV29-1
clone size: -
D gene: -
J gene: TRBJ2-3
CDR3 DNA: TGCAGCGGACAGGTTCCTGGCACAGATACGCAGTATTTT
CDR3 protein: CSGQVPGTDTQYF

V gene: TRBV4-3
clone size: -
D gene: TRBD2
J gene: TRBJ2-3
CDR3 DNA: TGCGCCAGCAGCCAACCCGGGACTAGCGGCAGCACAGATACGCAGTATTTT
CDR3 protein: CASSQPGTSGSTDTQYF

V gene: TRBV10-3
clone size: many
D gene: TRBD1
J gene: TRBJ2-5
CDR3 DNA: TGTGCCATCAGGCGACAGGGCCCCCAAGAGACCCAGTACTTC
CDR3 protein: CAIRRQGPQETQYF

V gene: TRBV5-1
clone size: -
D gene: -
J gene: TRBJ2-3
CDR3 DNA: TGCGCCAGCAGCTACGGGACGGGGAGCTCAGATACGCAGTATTTT
CDR3 protein: CASSYGTGSSDTQYF

V gene: TRBV30
clone size: -
D gene: -
J gene: TRBJ1-1
CDR3 DNA: TGTGCCTGGACCCCAGAGATTACTGAAGCTTTCTTT
CDR3 protein: CAWTPEITEAFF

V gene: TRBV6-1
clone size: -
D gene: -
J gene: TRBJ2-5
CDR3 DNA: TGTGCCAGCTACCAGCGGGCCCAAGAGACCCAGTACTTC
CDR3 protein: CASYQRAQETQYF

V gene: TRBV4-3
clone size: -
D gene: -
J gene: TRBJ2-3
CDR3 DNA: TGCGCCAGCAGCCCGAGGAGCTCAGATACGCAGTATTTT
CDR3 protein: CASSPRSSDTQYF

V gene: TRBV4-3
clone size: -
D gene: TRBD1
J gene: TRBJ1-2
CDR3 DNA: TGCGCCAGCAGCCAAGGAATGGGGACAGGGTCGTATGGCTACACCTTC
CDR3 protein: CASSQGMGTGSYGYTF

V gene: TRBV29-1
clone size: -
D gene: -
J gene: TRBJ2-1
CDR3 DNA: TGCAGCGTTGGCCGCGGGGGCCCCTACAATGAGCAGTTCTTC
CDR3 protein: CSVGRGGPYNEQFF

V gene: TRBV7-9
clone size: few
D gene: -
J gene: TRBJ2-4
CDR3 DNA: TGTGCCAGCAGCAGTTTGGAGGGCGCCAAAAACATTCAGTACTTC
CDR3 protein: CASSSLEGAKNIQYF

V gene: TRBV2
clone size: many
D gene: TRBD1
J gene: TRBJ1-2
CDR3 DNA: TGTGCCAGCCTCTATGCGGACAGGAACTATGGCTACACCTTC
CDR3 protein: CASLYADRNYGYTF

V gene: TRBV6-5
clone size: -
D gene: -
J gene: TRBJ2-5
CDR3 DNA: TGTGCCAGCAGTCTCAAACTAGCCGAGTGGGAGACCCAGTACTTC
CDR3 protein: CASSLKLAEWETQYF

V gene: TRBV29-1
clone size: few
D gene: -
J gene: TRBJ2-2
CDR3 DNA: TGCAGCGTTGAAGACCTCGGGGAGCTGTTTTTT
CDR3 protein: CSVEDLGELFF

V gene: TRBV10-2
clone size: -
D gene: -
J gene: TRBJ1-5
CDR3 DNA: TGCGCCAGCAGTGACAGGGACCCTCAGCCCCAGCATTTT
CDR3 protein: CASSDRDPQPQHF

V gene: TRBV7-3
clone size: -
D gene: TRBD1
J gene: TRBJ2-2
CDR3 DNA: TGTGCCAGCAGCTTGGACAGGGCCGGGGAGCTGTTTTTT
CDR3 protein: CASSLDRAGELFF

V gene: TRBV10-3
clone size: few
D gene: TRBD1
J gene: TRBJ1-2
CDR3 DNA: TGTGCCATCGAGGCCGGGACAGGGCATGGCTACACCTTC
CDR3 protein: CAIEAGTGHGYTF

V gene: TRBV27
clone size: few
D gene: TRBD1
J gene: TRBJ2-2
CDR3 DNA: TGTGCCAGCAGCCGACAGGGGGTCCTGGCCGGGGAGCTGTTTTTT
CDR3 protein: CASSRQGVLAGELFF

V gene: TRBV9
clone size: -
D gene: -
J gene: TRBJ1-1
CDR3 DNA: TGTGCCAGCAGCGCGACAGCCACGAACACTGAAGCTTTCTTT
CDR3 protein: CASSATATNTEAFF

V gene: TRBV30
clone size: -
D gene: -
J gene: TRBJ2-5
CDR3 DNA: TGTGCCTGGAGTGGTCTCACGGGGGTCGAGACCCAGTACTTC
CDR3 protein: CAWSGLTGVETQYF

V gene: TRBV29-1
clone size: few
D gene: -
J gene: TRBJ2-3
CDR3 DNA: TGCAGCGTTGTTCCCGGACCGTCAACAGATACGCAGTATTTT
CDR3 protein: CSVVPGPSTDTQYF

V gene: TRBV5-1
clone size: -
D gene: -
J gene: TRBJ2-7
CDR3 DNA: TGCGCCAGCAGCTTGGCGGTAGCGGCCCCCTACGAGCAGTACTTC
CDR3 protein: CASSLAVAAPYEQYF

V gene: TRBV20-1
clone size: -
D gene: -
J gene: TRBJ2-4
CDR3 DNA: TGCAGTGCTAGGGCAGAGGCTCAGTACTTC
CDR3 protein: CSARAEAQYF

V gene: TRBV5-8
clone size: few
D gene: TRBD1
J gene: TRBJ2-7
CDR3 DNA: TGTGCCAGCAGCAGCGGACAGGTCAGGGAGCAGTACTTC
CDR3 protein: CASSSGQVREQYF

V gene: TRBV28
clone size: few
D gene: TRBD1
J gene: TRBJ2-7
CDR3 DNA: TGTGCCAGCAGTCCGGGGACAGGGGCTGGCGAGCAGTACTTC
CDR3 protein: CASSPGTGAGEQYF

V gene: TRBV20-1
clone size: -
D gene: TRBD2
J gene: TRBJ2-5
CDR3 DNA: TGCAGTGCTAGCGGGAGGGGGACCCAGTACTTC
CDR3 protein: CSASGRGTQYF

V gene: TRBV30
clone size: few
D gene: -
J gene: TRBJ1-1
CDR3 DNA: TGTGCCTGGAGTGTAACGGTAAACACTGAAGCTTTCTTT
CDR3 protein: CAWSVTVNTEAFF

V gene: TRBV27
clone size: -
D gene: -
J gene: TRBJ2-3
CDR3 DNA: TGTGCCAGCAGGACCGCCGGGTCCTTCACAGATACGCAGTATTTT
CDR3 protein: CASRTAGSFTDTQYF

V gene: TRBV29-1
clone size: -
D gene: -
J gene: TRBJ2-6
CDR3 DNA: TGCAGCTCTCTACACTCTGGGGCCAACGTCCTGACTTTC
CDR3 protein: CSSLHSGANVLTF

V gene: TRBV6-5
clone size: -
D gene: TRBD2
J gene: TRBJ2-1
CDR3 DNA: TGTGCCAGCAGTTTATCGCAGGGCGGGGGTGAGCAGTTCTTC
CDR3 protein: CASSLSQGGGEQFF

V gene: TRBV4-1
clone size: -
D gene: TRBD2
J gene: TRBJ2-1
CDR3 DNA: TGCGCCAGCAGCCAAGAGCCGGGGGGACGGTGGTTCTTC
CDR3 protein: CASSQEPGGRWFF

V gene: TRBV7-9
clone size: -
D gene: TRBD1
J gene: TRBJ1-2
CDR3 DNA: TGTGCCAGCAGCAACCAGGGGGCGAGCTACACCTTC
CDR3 protein: CASSNQGASYTF